Sequencing of this T cell receptor beta chain was carried out in a study of blood T cell repertoires in COVID-19. Study context: The United States, Italy and Spain were the sources of the acute and convalescent COVID-19 samples. T cells, B-cell-depleted T cells, or PBMCs supplied cDNA or gDNA.

Per the authors' pipeline: Estimates of nucleated cell counts were drawn from the amplification of reference gene primers. TCRdb's table, derived via immunoSEQ multiplex PCR, lists solely in-frame clones and lacks some. V and J calls and clone size are copied from that table; D and trimming were computed from the DNA. The table includes about 50,000 clones, under 95% detected once. V shed 2 bases and J shed 4 bases, with 9 bases lying between them. The CDR3 runs to 13 residues. CDR1 is LNHDA, CDR2 SQIVND, per germline (reference sequence). The sample was peripheral blood. The TCR originated in a human donor in a cohort sampled during active COVID-19. The V call is TRBV19, the J call TRBJ2-7, with D possibly being TRBD1 (7 bases). CDR3 sequence reads: CASSIQGGYEQYF. For the CDR3, the DNA is TGTGCCAGTAGTATACAGGGGGGATACGAGCAGTACTTC. The full variable domain, its missing parts supplied by reference TRBV19 and TRBJ2-7, is DGGITQSPKYLFRKEGQNVTLSCEQNLNHDAMYWYRQDPGQGLRLIYYSQIVNDFQKGDIAEGYSVSREKKESFPLTVTSAQKNPTAFYLCASSIQGGYEQYFGPGTRLTVT.